The text below deals with one T cell receptor (beta chain). This clonotype was seen many times. There is no known antigen for this receptor. Base qualities are missing; no much larger clone stands one base away. CDR1 LNHNV and CDR2 YYDKDF are derived from the germline V gene (reference sequence). From its cysteine to its phenylalanine, the CDR3 spans 14 amino acids. The CDR3 DNA has 42 bases and is translated from base 1. V drops 0 bases and J drops 3 bases, leaving 8 bases in between. For repertoire sequencing, TCR beta CDR3 regions were amplified from RNA transcripts. A first-round RT-PCR used HTBI primers with the Qiagen OneStep RT-PCR kit, followed by a second-round multiplex PCR, size selection and purification. Libraries were sequenced on an Illumina HiSeq2000 using paired-end 100 bp reads. On the authors' methods: SOAPnuke was used to process the reads, removing any read that contained adapters or uncalled bases, had a mean Phred below 15, or lacked an exact match to the constant primer or identifier. High-quality paired reads were merged with COPE v1.2.5. Unique nucleotide sequences were defined as clonotypes and aligned to IMGT TRB V, D and J references using MiTCR v1.1. Only V-J combinations with frequency above 0.0001 were analysed, covering 98% to 99.2% of repertoires. A TCR clonal expansion and chaos score per V-J combination was defined as the ratio of F50 clonal expansion to chaos observed in the TCRdist matrix. Features were reduced by Welch's t-statistics and random forest to around 13 V-J combinations, which fed a naive Bayes classifier. Thyroid-blood repertoire similarity was quantified with the Morisita-Horn index. In TCRdb, the public reads were trimmed at Q25 with fastp and aligned with MiXCR, with productive beta chains retained. Each CDR3 protein gets just one entry, which takes the most common genes and DNA from the rows behind it. The V and J calls shown here were made by TCRdb, not taken from the authors' results. A total of hundreds of thousands of distinct CDR3 sequences appear in this sample, roughly 21% of them only once. The ten biggest clones cover roughly 44% of the sample.

Ophthalmopathy patients had moderately to severely active disease, Clinical Activity Score of at least 3, NOSPECS grade of at least 4, and disease duration under 3 months. Patients with other autoimmune diseases, uncontrolled infections, pregnancy or lactation were excluded. Clinical symptoms, serum thyroxine, TRAb, thyroid ultrasound and orbital computed tomography formed the basis of the diagnosis. Using Ficoll-Paque density gradient centrifugation, PBMCs were isolated from about 9.4 ml of fresh peripheral blood. Total RNA was extracted with Trizol reagent and quality-checked on an Agilent 2100 Bioanalyzer. The data belong to a study of Graves' ophthalmopathy and Graves' hyperthyroidism (dated by TCRdb to between 2018 and 2020). General notes on the study: Peripheral blood was collected at initial diagnosis, before any treatment. The roughly 90 discovery patients were divided at random into training and test sets in a 7:3 ratio. Once sampling was done, hyperthyroidism patients were given methimazole at a starting dose of 30 mg daily, while ophthalmopathy patients were given high-dose intravenous methylprednisolone. For independent validation, a separate cohort was made up of about 18 hyperthyroidism patients plus 17 patients who later progressed from hyperthyroidism to ophthalmopathy. In several hyperthyroidism patients, the T-cell repertoire of thyroid tissue was compared with the T-cell repertoire of blood. To tell Graves' ophthalmopathy apart from Graves' hyperthyroidism, and to predict which patients would progress to ophthalmopathy, the study relied on TCR beta repertoire signatures. A discovery set of 100 patients (43 ophthalmopathy, some 58 stable hyperthyroidism) was enrolled to explore V-J signatures distinguishing ophthalmopathy from hyperthyroidism. In total, under 150 blood samples were TCR-sequenced: 40 to 45 ophthalmopathy, 75 hyperthyroidism and some 17 hyperthyroidism-to-ophthalmopathy patients.

What the work shows at the level of the full study, not this receptor alone: In validation, the model predicted ophthalmopathy progression with 70.59% sensitivity and roughly 72% specificity; some twelve predicted patients were CT-confirmed with GO in a median of approximately 6.5 months. Sample size was not statistically predetermined, and group allocation was not concealed from the investigators. In cross-validation, the 13-signature model distinguished ophthalmopathy from stable hyperthyroidism with about 89% sensitivity and about 81% specificity, while in the test set the corresponding values were 80% and 75%. Among expanded thyroid clonotypes with frequency above 0.001, most also showed up in blood, which suggests that blood repertoires may reflect the thyroid immune response.

The sample consisted of peripheral blood. The rearrangement combines TRBV15 with TRBJ1-1, with the identity of the D gene unclear. This sequence originates from a woman aged 50 to 60 with Graves' ophthalmopathy. Donor details come from another sample of the same person, matched by shared clones. The DNA sequence is as follows: TGTGCCACCAGCAGAGATCGGGTGGACACTGAAGCTTTCTTT. This yields the protein CATSRDRVDTEAFF.